Presented here are 9 T cell receptor beta chains from one specimen sequenced in a study of T cell responses to AZD1222 COVID-19 vaccine. Sequencing was performed with immunoSEQ multiplex PCR; in TCRdb, only in-frame clones are kept and a portion is missing. The repertoire has about 120,000 clones, about 91% of them found once; the top ten carry 4% to 5.5%. The material sequenced was peripheral blood, taken on day 0 of AZD1222 vaccination. The receptor source for this set is an adult in good health.

V and J are TRBV28 and TRBJ2-5; no clear D gene. The CDR3 has 13 amino acids. Trimming removed 3 bases at V and 1 base at J, with 6 bases between. The germline V gene has CDR1 MDHEN and CDR2 SYDVKM. This chain's CDR3 is CASSFYSQETQYF. The CDR3 coding sequence is TGTGCCAGCAGTTTCTACAGCCAAGAGACCCAGTACTTC.

The V call is TRBV6-5, the J call TRBJ1-3; D possibly corresponds to TRBD1 (5 bases). V lost 2 bases and J lost 8, with 16 bases in between. The germline CDR1 and CDR2 sequences are MNHEY and SVGAGI. The CDR3 is 15 residues long. The chain's CDR3 is CASSYAEGLSDTIYF. Here the CDR3 DNA reads TGTGCCAGCAGTTACGCGGAGGGACTTTCAGACACCATATATTTT.

The chain combines TRBV3-1 (or the pseudogene TRBV3-2) with TRBJ1-6, with D perhaps matching TRBD1 (6 bases). This CDR3 region has 16 residues. Trimming stripped 0 bases from V and 11 bases from J, with 17 bases between. CDR1 LGHDT and CDR2 YNNKEL come from the germline V gene (reference sequence). CDR3 region: CASSQDPTLQGPPLHF. DNA of the CDR3: TGTGCCAGCAGCCAAGACCCCACCTTACAGGGCCCACCCCTCCACTTT.

V gene TRBV7-2 combines with J gene TRBJ1-6, with a tentative D call TRBD1 (5 bases). With 2 bases removed from V and 12 bases from J, the gap between germline ends came to 14 bases. Germline assignment: CDR1 SGHTA and CDR2 FQGNSA. This CDR3 region has 14 residues. The CDR3: CASSLKVSGLPLHF. In DNA form, the CDR3 reads TGTGCCAGCAGCTTAAAAGTGTCGGGACTACCCCTCCACTTT.

The genes are TRBV12-5 and TRBJ1-2; a possible D gene is TRBD1 (5 bases). Per germline, CDR1 LGHNT and CDR2 FRNRAP. With 6 bases removed from V and 8 bases from J, the gap between germline ends came to 16 bases. The CDR3 consists of 13 residues. CDR3 coding DNA: TGTGCTAGTGGATCGGGCAGGGCCTGGGGCTACACCTTC. This gives the protein CASGSGRAWGYTF.

The chain has TRBV20-1 and TRBJ1-5; possible D gene TRBD1, 5 bases. Germline V gives CDR1 DFQATT, CDR2 SNEGSKA (reference sequence). There are 15 residues in the CDR3. V lost 3 bases to trimming and J lost 2 bases, with 14 bases between them. The CDR3 bases are TGCAGTGCTAGTCCGGGGGAGTGGGGCAATCAGCCCCAGCATTTT. It codes for CSASPGEWGNQPQHF.

The chain is built from TRBV7-7 and TRBJ2-2, with D unresolved. This CDR3 spans 14 amino acids. The ends were cut back, 5 bases at V and 0 bases at J, with 7 bases in the middle. The germline CDR1 and CDR2 sequences are SSHAT and FNYEAQ (reference sequence). The CDR3 is CASSKTANTGELFF. In DNA form, the CDR3 reads TGTGCCAGCAGCAAAACAGCGAACACCGGGGAGCTGTTTTTT.

This chain connects TRBV29-1 to TRBJ1-2, with 8 bases lining up with TRBD1. This CDR3 region has 12 residues. The V gene end was trimmed by 0 bases and the J gene end by 8 bases; junction bases not matched to a gene: 2. CDR1 and CDR2 from the germline V gene are SQVTM and ANQGSEA. The CDR3 reads CSVEDTGGGYTF. The CDR3 DNA sequence: TGCAGCGTTGAAGATACAGGGGGAGGCTACACCTTC. The complete variable domain, with remaining parts taken from reference TRBV29-1 and TRBJ1-2, reads SAVISQKPSRDICQRGTSLTIQCQVDSQVTMMFWYRQQPGQSLTLIATANQGSEATYESGFVIDKFPISRPNLTFSTLTVSNMSPEDSSIYLCSVEDTGGGYTFGSGTRLTVV.

The chain joins TRBV28 to TRBJ2-3, with D possibly TRBD1 on 6 matching bases. The CDR3 totals 16 residues. Trimming left V 4 bases short and J 5 bases short, with 19 bases between. Per germline, CDR1 MDHEN and CDR2 SYDVKM. CDR3 nucleotides: TGTGCCAGCAGTTACTCCCTCGTGGGGGCGGGAGATACGCAGTATTTT. It yields the protein CASSYSLVGAGDTQYF.